This record concerns one T cell receptor beta chain sequence. Per the germline V gene, CDR1 is MGHRA and CDR2 is YSYEKL. The V and J ends lost 0 bases and 8 bases respectively, with 10 bases between them. This CDR3 is built from 13 residues. Every one of the donors was a Caucasian adult that lived in Nashville, Tennessee. Assay runs were performed at deep level. Assay: immunoSEQ multiplex PCR; the TCRdb copy retains only in-frame clones and omits some. The sample gives under 1,100,000 clones, about 84% of which show up once; 0.55% to 0.7% is in the top ten. These data are taken from a study of shared clonotypes between healthy human individuals. On the study more broadly: Each donor contributed plates that comprised three CD4 naive, three CD4 memory, two CD8 naive and one CD8 memory.

The rearrangement joins TRBV4-1 to TRBJ1-2, with D uncertain. The sequence was obtained from a man aged 18 to 30 in good health. Some clones in this sample may be carry-over from other donors' samples. The material sequenced was memory CD4+ T cells from PBMCs. The subset was: CD45RA-negative fraction. The DNA for the CDR3 is TGCGCCAGCAGCCAAGATCTGGCCAGGGGCTACACCTTC. This codes for CASSQDLARGYTF.